This TCR beta chain was recorded in a study of CD8+ T cells in alopecia areata. Study-wide context: In an open-label trial, patients got 5 to 10 mg tofacitinib twice daily. Patients remained on tofacitinib for 6 to 18 months and then went 6 months without it. Study findings and constraints: Because of a solitary nonresponder, the connection of baseline CD8+ expansion to response stays uncertain.

Regarding this clone: The antigen is unknown.

This sample's treatment: oral pan-JAK inhibitor, 5-10 mg twice daily. cDNA prepared by RNA extraction and subsequent reverse transcription served as the template for sequencing. Here immunoSEQ multiplex PCR was the method, and the copy in TCRdb shows in-frame clones only, minus some. Among 90,000 to 150,000 clones, 50% to 55% were seen once, and the ten largest hold around 0.44%. Germline lookup yields CDR1 SGDLS and CDR2 YYNGEE. This CDR3 is built from 15 residues. V lost 0 bases, J lost 3 bases, and 13 bases lay in between. Sequences were derived from CD4+ T cells sorted from blood, sampled at week 4, from a patient treated with tofacitinib. This clonotype was obtained from a human donor with alopecia areata. This chain links TRBV9 with TRBJ2-7, with D possibly called TRBD1 or TRBD2 (5 bases each). The chain's CDR3 is CASSVGGRENYEQYF. In nucleotides, the CDR3 is TGTGCCAGCAGCGTAGGGGGCAGGGAGAACTACGAGCAGTACTTC.